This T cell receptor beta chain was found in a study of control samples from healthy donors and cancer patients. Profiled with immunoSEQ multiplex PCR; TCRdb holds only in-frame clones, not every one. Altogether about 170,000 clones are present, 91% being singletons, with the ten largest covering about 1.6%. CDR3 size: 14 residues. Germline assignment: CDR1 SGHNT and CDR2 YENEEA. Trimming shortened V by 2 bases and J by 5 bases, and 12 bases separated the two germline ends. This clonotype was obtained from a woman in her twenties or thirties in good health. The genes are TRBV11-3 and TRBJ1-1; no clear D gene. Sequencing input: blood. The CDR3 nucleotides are TGTGCCAGCAGCTTACCGCTGGGGAGGACTGAAGCTTTCTTT. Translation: CASSLPLGRTEAFF.